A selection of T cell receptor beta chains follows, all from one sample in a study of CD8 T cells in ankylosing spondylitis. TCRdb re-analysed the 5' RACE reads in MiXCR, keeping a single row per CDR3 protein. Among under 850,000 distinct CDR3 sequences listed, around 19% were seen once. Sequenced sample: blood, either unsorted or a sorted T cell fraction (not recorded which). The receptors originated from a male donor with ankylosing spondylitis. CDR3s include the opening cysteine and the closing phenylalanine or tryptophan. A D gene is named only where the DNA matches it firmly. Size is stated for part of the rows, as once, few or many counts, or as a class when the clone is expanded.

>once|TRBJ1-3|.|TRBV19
TGTGCCAGTAGTTCTCCGGGACGGGCCTCTGGAAACACCATATATTTT
CASSSPGRASGNTIYF
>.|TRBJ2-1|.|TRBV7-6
TGTGCCAGCAGCTTAGTGTATAGCGGCGACCAGAATGAGCAGTTCTTC
CASSLVYSGDQNEQFF
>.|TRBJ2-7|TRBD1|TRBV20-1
TGCAGTGCTAGAGGGGACAGGCCGGCCTACGAGCAGTACTTC
CSARGDRPAYEQYF
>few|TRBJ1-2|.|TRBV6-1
TGTGCCAGCATGGCCTTGAGAAGGAACTATGGCTACACCTTC
CASMALRRNYGYTF
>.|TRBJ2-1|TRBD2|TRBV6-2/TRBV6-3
TGTGCCAGCAGCCGACATGGGACTAGCGGGGTGTACAATGAGCAGTTCTTC
CASSRHGTSGVYNEQFF
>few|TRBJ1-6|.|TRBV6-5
TGTGCCAGCAGTTATTCCCGGGACTCCTATAATTCACCCCTCCACTTT
CASSYSRDSYNSPLHF
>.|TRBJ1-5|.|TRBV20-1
TGCAGTGCTAAGGCAGGAGGGTGGGATCAGCCCCAGCATTTT
CSAKAGGWDQPQHF
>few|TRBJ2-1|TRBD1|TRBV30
TGTGCCGGACAGGGGTTAAATGAGCAGTTCTTC
CAGQGLNEQFF
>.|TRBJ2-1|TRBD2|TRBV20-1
TGCAGTGCCCCACTAGCGGGGATACACAATGAGCAGTTCTTC
CSAPLAGIHNEQFF
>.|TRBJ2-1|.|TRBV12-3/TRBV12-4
TGTGCCAGCGGGGGAATCGGGGACAATGAGCAGTTCTTC
CASGGIGDNEQFF
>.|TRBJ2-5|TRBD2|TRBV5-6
TGTGCCAGCAGCCTTTTAATAGCGGGGGTGCTGACCCAGTACTTC
CASSLLIAGVLTQYF
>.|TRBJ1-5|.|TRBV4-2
TGTGCCAGCAGCCAAGATAACAGCAATCAGCCCCAGCATTTT
CASSQDNSNQPQHF
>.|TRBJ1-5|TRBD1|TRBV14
TGTGCCAGACCCCCGGGACAGGGAAGATGGGGCAATCAGCCCCAGCATTTT
CARPPGQGRWGNQPQHF
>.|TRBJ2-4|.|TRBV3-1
TGTGCCAGCAGCCCTCTTCTAACGGACGGAGGGAAGGGCATTCAGTACTTC
CASSPLLTDGGKGIQYF
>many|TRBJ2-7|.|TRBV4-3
TGCGCCAGCAGCCGATGGACCGAGACTTCCTACGAGCAGTACTTC
CASSRWTETSYEQYF
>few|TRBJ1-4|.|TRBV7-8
TGTGCCAGCAGCTTAACCCCTCCAATAGGTGAAAAACTGTTTTTT
CASSLTPPIGEKLFF
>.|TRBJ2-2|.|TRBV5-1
TGCGCCAGCAGCTTGGCATTCGACACCGGGGAGCTGTTTTTT
CASSLAFDTGELFF
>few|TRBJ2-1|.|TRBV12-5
TGTGCTAGTGGGAGTGGGGTTTCCTACAATGAGCAGTTCTTC
CASGSGVSYNEQFF
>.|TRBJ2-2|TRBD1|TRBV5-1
TGCGCCAGCTTCCGGGACAGGGAAGCCGGGGAGCTGTTTTTT
CASFRDREAGELFF
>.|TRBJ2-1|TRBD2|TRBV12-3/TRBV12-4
TGTGCCAGCAGTCCCCCAGCGGGCCCAGCGGGGAAGCAGTTCTTC
CASSPPAGPAGKQFF
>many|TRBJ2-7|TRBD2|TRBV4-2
TGTGCCAGCAGCCAAGGGCTAGCGGGAGGCCAAGGGGTCTACGAGCAGTACTTC
CASSQGLAGGQGVYEQYF
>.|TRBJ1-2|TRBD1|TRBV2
TGTGCCAGCAGTGTGAGGGACAGGGATGGCTACACCTTC
CASSVRDRDGYTF
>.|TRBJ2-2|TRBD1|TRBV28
TGTGCCAGCATCTTACAGGGGGACACCGGGGAGCTGTTTTTT
CASILQGDTGELFF
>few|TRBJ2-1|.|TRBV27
TGTGCCAGCAGTTTAGGAATCGGGACTTACAATGAGCAGTTCTTC
CASSLGIGTYNEQFF
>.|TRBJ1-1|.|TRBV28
TGTGCCAGCAGCACCTGGGGGGGCTCGAACACTGAAGCTTTCTTT
CASSTWGGSNTEAFF
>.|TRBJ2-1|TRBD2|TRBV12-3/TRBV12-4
TGTGCCAGCAGTTTATTGACTAGCGGGGTCCTCCAGGATGAGCAGTTCTTC
CASSLLTSGVLQDEQFF
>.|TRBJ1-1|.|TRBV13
TGTGCCAGCAGCTTAAAAACTGCCAGGGACAACTCGAACACTGAAGCTTTCTTT
CASSLKTARDNSNTEAFF
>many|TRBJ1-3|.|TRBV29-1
TGCAGCGTTGAAGGGGTGGCTGGAAACACCATATATTTT
CSVEGVAGNTIYF
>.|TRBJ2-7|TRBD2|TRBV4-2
TGTGCCAGCAGCCAAGTGCCAGGCGGGAGGTACGAGCAGTACTTC
CASSQVPGGRYEQYF
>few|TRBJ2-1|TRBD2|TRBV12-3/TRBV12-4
TGTGCCAGCAGGAGGGCTAGCGGGACCTACAATGAGCAGTTCTTC
CASRRASGTYNEQFF
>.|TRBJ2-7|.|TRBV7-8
TGTGCCAGCAGCCGACGACAAGGGGCGGACTACGAGCAGTACTTC
CASSRRQGADYEQYF
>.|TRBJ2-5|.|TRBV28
TGTGCCAGCAGGCTACAGGGTCGCGAGACCCAGTACTTC
CASRLQGRETQYF
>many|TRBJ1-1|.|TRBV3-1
TGTGCCAGCAGCGTAAATAAGGGCACTGAAGCTTTCTTT
CASSVNKGTEAFF
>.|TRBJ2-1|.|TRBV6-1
TGTGCCAACAGCTCCGGGACACATTACAATGAGCAGTTCTTC
CANSSGTHYNEQFF
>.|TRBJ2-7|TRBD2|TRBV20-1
TGCAGTGCTACCGGGACTAGCGGGAGGTCTATATACGAGCAGTACTTC
CSATGTSGRSIYEQYF
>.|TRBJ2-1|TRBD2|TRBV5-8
TGTGCCAGCAGCCCAAAGACTAGCTTCAACTCCTACAATGAGCAGTTCTTC
CASSPKTSFNSYNEQFF